This TCR beta chain came from a study of OX40 agonist ivuxolimab in advanced cancers. As for the study in general: Ivuxolimab is an agonistic anti-OX40 (CD134) antibody, and patients were treated with it.

Notes on this clone: Its target is unknown.

Study observations and caveats: Clonal expansion from baseline to week 6 occurred in both CD4+ and CD8+ T cells. More expanded clones were found, on average, in CD8+ than in CD4+ T cells. Partial responders at 0.1-3.0 mg/kg had among the lowest clonal expansion.

Produced via immunoSEQ multiplex PCR; TCRdb's table is partial and in-frame only. The sample includes 20,000 to 25,000 clones, more than 75% of them seen just once. V was trimmed by 9 bases and J by 5 bases, leaving 10 bases between them. The germline V gene has CDR1 MNHEY and CDR2 SVGAGI. The CDR3 covers 11 residues. The TCR was taken from an adult with an advanced solid tumor such as melanoma, head and neck, liver or kidney cancer. The rearrangement links TRBV6-5 to TRBJ2-5; D might be TRBD2 (6 bases). Material: CD4+ or CD8+ T cells sorted from blood, obtained in a trial of the OX40 agonist ivuxolimab. The CDR3 bases are TGTGCCAGGGGGGGATTGGAGACCCAGTACTTC. Translating gives CARGGLETQYF.